This T cell receptor (beta chain) was documented in a study of T-cell memory formation after mild COVID-19. Points from the study as a whole: Contracting clones localized mainly to CM and EM when CD4+ and mainly to EMRA when CD8+. Nothing showed for sure that second-wave clones peaking on day 37 were SARS-CoV-2 specific. Balance between CD4 and CD8 was seen in clones contracting day 15 to 85, and a CD4+ lean was seen in later expanders.

Libraries for TCRalpha and TCRbeta carried sample barcodes and unique molecular identifiers via 5'RACE. TCRdb reanalysed the 5' RACE reads using MiXCR and keeps one entry per CDR3 protein. This repertoire shows about 190,000 distinct CDR3 sequences, approximately 16% found once; its top ten account for 2.4%. The CDR3 extends over 15 amino acids. V shed 3 bases and J 0 bases; nucleotides not matched to a gene: 5. This clonotype was detected ten times or more. Its antigen is undetermined. This TCR was recovered from an adult woman who had mild COVID-19 (a few samples of this study predate the infection). Cell type and time point are not known. Sequences were obtained from PBMCs or a T cell subset sorted from them (not recorded which). The chain carries TRBV12-3 or TRBV12-4 and TRBJ2-7; 7 bases are shared with TRBD2. This chain's CDR3 is CASSFTAGTSYEQYF. The CDR3 nucleotides are TGTGCCAGCAGTTTTACAGCGGGGACCTCCTACGAGCAGTACTTC.